This entry features one T cell receptor beta chain sequence. This entry belongs to a study of OX40 agonist ivuxolimab in advanced cancers. The V end lost 4 bases, the J end lost 2 bases, and 9 bases lay between the germline ends. The CDR3 consists of 13 residues. The V gene's germline CDR1 is MNHNS and CDR2 SASEGT. Libraries were prepared by immunoSEQ multiplex PCR; TCRdb keeps only in-frame clonotypes and omits some of them. The sample carries some 64,000 clones, 80% to 95% recorded once. This sample comprised CD4+ or CD8+ T cells sorted from blood, obtained in a trial of the OX40 agonist ivuxolimab. This receptor was obtained from an adult with an advanced solid tumor such as melanoma, head and neck, liver or kidney cancer. The V call is TRBV6-1, the J call TRBJ2-7; D remains ambiguous. CDR3 residues: CASSASGPYEQYF. The CDR3 DNA reads as TGTGCCAGCAGTGCTTCAGGTCCCTACGAGCAGTACTTC.